This T cell receptor beta chain was obtained from a study of cytomegalovirus exposure and HLA in healthy donors. Study results and limitations: A later analysis linked a missense variant in DCLRE1C to the trimming of TCR beta V and J genes. Previously analyzed data showed that most TCR beta V segments were productive at a frequency of about 90% or about 30%. The study listed under 200 cytomegalovirus-associated TCR beta chains. Three CMV-associated chains were confirmed in vitro to be specific for CMV antigens.

This clone was recorded a few times. Its cognate antigen is unknown. Primers included in the PCR were 60 Vbeta and 13 Jbeta primers. Clones were sequenced by immunoSEQ multiplex PCR, and TCRdb holds only the in-frame ones, with some missing. The table lists approximately 250,000 clones, approximately 81% of them singletons, with 0.24% in the top ten. The ends were cut back, 8 bases at V and 3 bases at J, with 16 bases in the middle. The germline CDR1 and CDR2 sequences are ENHRY and SYGVKD. This CDR3 contains 15 residues. The receptor comes from a girl between 2 and 10 years old in good health and CMV-seronegative. The chain carries TRBV10-3 and TRBJ1-4; unclear D gene. The sample consisted of PBMCs. The CDR3 here is CAIRPGLSANEKLFF. The CDR3 DNA follows: TGTGCCATCCGCCCGGGGTTGAGCGCTAATGAAAAACTGTTTTTT.